This section outlines one T cell receptor (beta chain) sequence together with its context. During active infection, Seattle patients enrolled and were then monitored through disease. TCRdb keeps only in-frame clones here, not all; method: immunoSEQ multiplex PCR. The sample carries approximately 93,000 clones, just over 85% recorded once. The sample belongs to a study of blood T cell repertoires in COVID-19. Study-wide context: The study drew acute and convalescent COVID-19 samples from the United States, Italy and Spain. PBMCs, B-cell-depleted T cells, or T cells provided the cDNA or gDNA that made up the material.

This CDR3 spans 15 amino acids. Germline V gene data show CDR1 as SGHNT and CDR2 as YYREEE (reference sequence). Trimming pared 0 bases from V and 10 bases from J, leaving 14 bases between. Sequenced sample: peripheral blood. The V call is TRBV5-4, the J call TRBJ1-6; D uncertain. The sequence came from a man in his fifties with COVID-19, enrolled during active disease. In DNA, the CDR3 is TGTGCCAGCAGCTTGGCCCACGGTTTCGAGTCACCCCTCCACTTT. Translated: CASSLAHGFESPLHF.